The next 9 T cell receptor beta chains were all read from a single sample in a study of shared clonotypes between healthy human individuals. Using immunoSEQ multiplex PCR, the repertoire was profiled, and TCRdb retains in-frame clones only, with some absent. The sample holds some 900,000 clones, 76% seen once. Sequences were obtained from memory CD4+ T cells sorted from blood. Sample subset: CD45RA-negative fraction. Receptors were obtained from a man younger than 30 in good health.

The J gene is TRBJ2-5, the V gene TRBV29-1; no definite D call. Germline assignment: CDR1 SQVTM and CDR2 ANQGSEA. This CDR3 comprises 14 residues. The V gene lost 5 bases and the J gene lost 0 bases, with 13 bases spanning the gap. In DNA form, the CDR3 reads TGCAGCGTTCCCCCCGAGCCGTACCAAGAGACCCAGTACTTC. It encodes CSVPPEPYQETQYF.

The CDR3 DNA follows: TGTGCCAGCAGCTTATTCGGAAGGGCCCCACAAGAGACCCAGTACTTC. This codes for CASSLFGRAPQETQYF. V gene TRBV7-2 combines with J gene TRBJ2-5, with no clear D. The CDR3 loop spans 16 amino acids. V was cut by 2 bases and J by 2 bases, with 15 bases left in between. Germline-derived CDR1 and CDR2 are SGHTA and FQGNSA.

This clone was seen just once. CDR3 bases: TGTGCCAGCAGCTCTGATACGCGTCAGCCCCAGCATTTT. Translated, it gives CASSSDTRQPQHF. J is TRBJ1-5 and V is TRBV7-2; D remains ambiguous. V shed 4 bases and J shed 6 bases, with 10 bases lying between them. Germline CDR1 is SGHTA and CDR2 is FQGNSA. This CDR3 region has 13 residues.

In DNA form, the CDR3 reads TGCGCCAGCAGTGATCCCGGGAGGAAGTACACTGAAGCTTTCTTT. The encoded protein is CASSDPGRKYTEAFF. V is TRBV10-2 and J is TRBJ1-1; D is undetermined. With 3 bases removed from V and 3 bases from J, the gap between germline ends came to 14 bases. Germline-derived CDR1 and CDR2 are WSHSY and SAAADI. This CDR3 is 15 amino acids long.

The rearrangement links TRBV7-8 to TRBJ1-1; 8 bases agree with TRBD1. This CDR3 region has 15 residues. The junction had 5 bases not matched to a gene; V was cut back by 4 bases and J by 1 base. In germline, CDR1 is SGHVS, CDR2 FQNEAQ. The CDR3 bases are TGTGCCAGCAGCTCAACCGGGACAGGGAACACTGAAGCTTTCTTT. Translation gives CASSSTGTGNTEAFF.

The chain couples TRBV11-3 to TRBJ2-2, with D hard to call. Trimming took off 5 bases at V and 4 bases at J, with 14 bases between the two ends. The germline V gene has CDR1 SGHNT and CDR2 YENEEA. This CDR3 contains 15 residues. The CDR3 loop reads CASSPDLYGTGELFF. The CDR3 DNA reads TGTGCCAGCAGCCCGGATCTCTACGGCACCGGGGAGCTGTTTTTT.

The CDR3 loop is CASSEAGVPPSGSGDEQFF. In DNA form, the CDR3 reads TGTGCCAGCAGCGAGGCCGGGGTCCCACCTAGCGGGAGTGGTGATGAGCAGTTCTTC. The genes are TRBV5-6 and TRBJ2-1; 10 nucleotides line up with TRBD2. There are 19 residues in the CDR3. CDR1 is SGHDT, CDR2 YYEEEE, per germline. The V segment lost 4 bases and the J segment 8 bases; nucleotides outside the gene matches: 21.

The chain couples TRBV6-5 to TRBJ1-3, with D perhaps matching TRBD1 (6 bases). Trimming shortened V by 7 bases and J by 0 bases, and 10 bases separated the two germline ends. Germline assignment: CDR1 MNHEY and CDR2 SVGAGI. The CDR3 contains 14 residues. The CDR3 nucleotides read TGTGCCAGCAAGACAGGACACTCTGGAAACACCATATATTTT. It encodes CASKTGHSGNTIYF.

The genes are TRBV7-2 and TRBJ1-5; D unclear. Trimming left V 3 bases short and J 0 bases short, with 15 bases between. CDR1 is SGHTA, CDR2 FQGNSA, per germline. CDR3 length: 17 amino acids. The CDR3 DNA sequence: TGTGCCAGCAGCTTGCGGACCACACACGCTAGCAATCAGCCCCAGCATTTT. This codes for CASSLRTTHASNQPQHF.